This T cell receptor (beta chain) was documented in a study of T cell repertoires in cytomegalovirus infection. Turning to the study itself: CMV epitopes used comprised recently identified HLA-C-restricted ones and well-studied HLA-B-restricted ones. Carrying CMV and the relevant HLA type showed in public TCR beta signatures.

From the reads, TCRdb called clonotypes with MiXCR, one entry per CDR3 protein. The table has approximately 990,000 distinct CDR3 sequences, around 31% seen once; the top ten hold roughly 13%. In regard to this clonotype: What it binds is unknown.

General study points: The cumulative frequency of public TCR beta families identified carriers of CMV plus the relevant HLA. The ex vivo response was dominated by HLA-C-restricted CMV-specific TCR beta clonotypes.

The length of the CDR3 is 18 residues. Germline V gene data show CDR1 as SEHNR and CDR2 as FQNEAQ (reference sequence). Trimming took 7 bases from V and 0 from J; bases not matched to a gene: 7. The sequence was collected from a human donor in good health (CMV status not recorded). Some clones in this sample may be carry-over from other donors' samples. The chain is built from TRBV7-9 and TRBJ2-6; TRBD1 matches 12 bases. Sequencing used cultured CD8+ T cells from PBMCs, obtained from culture after CMV antigen stimulation. The CDR3 nucleotides read TGTGCCAGCATCATAGGGACAGGGGGCTACTCTGGGGCCAACGTCCTGACTTTC. Its translation: CASIIGTGGYSGANVLTF.